A single sample gave rise to the 24 T cell receptor beta chains below, sequenced in a study of control samples from healthy donors and cancer patients. Generated by immunoSEQ multiplex PCR, the TCRdb table keeps only in-frame clones and is missing some. The sample carries approximately 100,000 clones, approximately 87% recorded once. The sequenced material came from blood. The receptors derive from a woman between 40 and 50 years old in good health.

This clone was found once. V and J are TRBV6-4 and TRBJ1-1; a weak D match, TRBD1 (5 bases). The CDR3 is made up of 15 amino acids. V gave up 2 bases and J gave up 3 bases, with 13 bases separating them. Germline V gene sequence: CDR1 MRHNA, CDR2 SNTAGT. The CDR3 region is CASSDEGRGDTEAFF. The CDR3 DNA is TGTGCCAGCAGTGACGAGGGTCGGGGGGACACTGAAGCTTTCTTT.

The chain links TRBV10-3 to TRBJ2-3; unclear D gene. The CDR3 is 13 amino acids. V was pared by 11 bases and J by 2 bases, with 14 bases between. Germline V gene sequence: CDR1 ENHRY, CDR2 SYGVKD. In DNA, the CDR3 is TGTGCCTCCGGTGAGGAAATCACAGATACGCAGTATTTT. Its translation is CASGEEITDTQYF.

The chain links TRBV4-3 to TRBJ1-3; D unresolved. Trimming stripped 1 base from V and 1 base from J, with 11 bases between. The CDR3 has 16 residues. Germline assignment: CDR1 LGHNA and CDR2 YSLEER. CDR3 in amino acids: CASSQGALVSGNTIYF. CDR3 DNA: TGCGCCAGCAGCCAAGGTGCCTTGGTATCTGGAAACACCATATATTTT.

The V call is TRBV6-2 or TRBV6-3, the J call TRBJ2-2, with 7 bases lining up with TRBD2. CDR1 is MNHEY and CDR2 is SVGEGT in the germline V gene. V lost 5 bases, J lost 0 bases, and 0 bases stayed unmatched. This CDR3 region has 14 residues. The CDR3 nucleotides read TGTGCCAGCAGTGGGACTACGAACACCGGGGAGCTGTTTTTT. This encodes CASSGTTNTGELFF.

The J gene is TRBJ2-7, the V gene TRBV12-3 or TRBV12-4; no reliable D call. The V and J ends lost 3 bases and 3 bases respectively, with 9 bases between them. The CDR3 has 13 residues. CDR3 sequence: CASSLTGSYEQYF. The DNA for the CDR3 is TGTGCCAGCAGTTTGACCGGTAGCTACGAGCAGTACTTC.

The genes are TRBV10-2 and TRBJ2-7; the D call may be TRBD1 or TRBD2 (5 bases each). The ends were cut back, 5 bases at V and 5 bases at J, with 16 bases in the middle. This CDR3 contains 14 residues. Germline-derived CDR1 and CDR2 are WSHSY and SAAADI. CDR3 sequence (DNA): TGCGCCAGCAGTCCTCCGACGGGGCTGGACGAGCAGTACTTC. Translated, it gives CASSPPTGLDEQYF.

V gene TRBV10-3 combines with J gene TRBJ1-3, with a weak D call TRBD1 (6 bases). There are 16 residues in the CDR3. V was clipped by 7 bases and J by 0 bases, with 16 bases between them. Germline loops: CDR1 ENHRY, CDR2 SYGVKD. The CDR3 DNA is TGTGCCATCACCCATGGGACAACTTACTCTGGAAACACCATATATTTT. Amino acid sequence: CAITHGTTYSGNTIYF.

This clone was picked up a small number of times. V usage is TRBV5-5 and J usage is TRBJ2-7, with 9 positions matching TRBD1. CDR1 is SGHKS, CDR2 YYEKEE, per germline (reference sequence). Trimming removed 2 bases from V and 5 bases from J; junction bases left unmatched: 8. The CDR3 has 15 residues. This CDR3 is CASSFSGQGLNEQYF. CDR3 DNA: TGTGCCAGCAGCTTTTCGGGACAGGGTTTGAACGAGCAGTACTTC. Full variable domain (outside the CDR3, taken from reference TRBV5-5 and TRBJ2-7): DAGVTQSPTHLIKTRGQQVTLRCSPISGHKSVSWYQQVLGQGPQFIFQYYEKEERGRGNFPDRFSARQFPNYSSELNVNALLLGDSALYLCASSFSGQGLNEQYFGPGTRLTVT.

The genes are TRBV10-1 and TRBJ1-1, with TRBD1 matching 7 bases. CDR1 WNHNN and CDR2 SYGVQD come from the germline V gene (reference sequence). Losses at the gene ends were 5 bases for V and 5 bases for J; bases not matched to a gene: 8. The CDR3 runs 14 residues. The CDR3 loop reads CASSTHRGGTEAFF. The CDR3 DNA is TGCGCCAGCAGTACACACAGGGGAGGAACTGAAGCTTTCTTT.

The gene calls are TRBV14 and TRBJ2-3, with 7 bases fitting TRBD2. Germline V gene sequence: CDR1 SGHDN, CDR2 FVKESK. This CDR3 is 18 amino acids long. With V trimmed by 4 bases and J by 1 base, 14 bases remained unmatched. The CDR3 coding sequence is TGTGCCAGCAGCCTCCTAAATTGGGAGCGGGGCCGCACAGATACGCAGTATTTT. Translation: CASSLLNWERGRTDTQYF.

This chain uses TRBV7-8 with TRBJ2-4; D might be TRBD1 (6 bases). CDR1 and CDR2 from the germline V gene are SGHVS and FQNEAQ. V was clipped by 5 bases and J by 2 bases, with 10 bases between them. The CDR3 contains 14 residues. Written as DNA, the CDR3 is TGTGCCAGCAGCACAGGGCCCCCCAAAAACATTCAGTACTTC. Its translation is CASSTGPPKNIQYF.

V and J are TRBV6-4 and TRBJ1-2, with D perhaps TRBD1 (5 bases). CDR1 and CDR2 (germline): MRHNA, SNTAGT. The CDR3 runs to 13 residues. V lost 8 bases and J 3 bases, leaving 13 bases between the germline ends. CDR3 protein: CASFRGADYGYTF. For the CDR3, the DNA is TGTGCCAGCTTTCGAGGGGCGGACTATGGCTACACCTTC.

This chain uses TRBV19 with TRBJ1-5, with a possible D match to TRBD1 (6 bases). This CDR3 contains 15 residues. The germline V gene has CDR1 LNHDA and CDR2 SQIVND (reference sequence). V shed 3 bases and J shed 6 bases, with 15 bases lying between them. The CDR3 sequence: CASSIPAGAVQPQHF. CDR3 nucleotides: TGTGCCAGTAGTATTCCCGCAGGGGCTGTTCAGCCCCAGCATTTT.

The chain carries TRBV4-3 and TRBJ1-1; possible D gene TRBD1, 6 bases. Germline CDR1 is LGHNA and CDR2 is YSLEER. Trimming stripped 5 bases from V and 4 bases from J, with 20 bases between. This CDR3 is 16 amino acids long. The CDR3: CASSSQGPESGTEAFF. In DNA, the CDR3 is TGCGCCAGCAGCTCTCAGGGGCCCGAAAGTGGCACTGAAGCTTTCTTT.

The chain links TRBV6-2 or TRBV6-3 to TRBJ1-5; D gene unclear. Germline V gene sequence: CDR1 MNHEY, CDR2 SVGEGT. CDR3 size: 12 residues. Trimming removed 5 bases from V and 3 bases from J, with 5 bases in between. The DNA of the CDR3 is TGTGCCAGCAGTAATCCCAATCAGCCCCAGCATTTT. Translated, it gives CASSNPNQPQHF.

The CDR3 spells CASSQQPGQGGDTQYF. In DNA form, the CDR3 reads TGCGCCAGCAGCCAGCAACCGGGACAGGGGGGAGATACGCAGTATTTT. The J gene is TRBJ2-3, the V gene TRBV4-3, with TRBD1 identical over 11 bases. With 3 bases clipped from V and 5 bases from J, the junction kept 7 bases outside the gene matches. This CDR3 is 16 amino acids long. The germline CDR1 and CDR2 sequences are LGHNA and YSLEER.

The chain carries TRBV6-5 and TRBJ2-7; TRBD2 might be the D (5 bases). The CDR3 extends over 12 amino acids. Germline loops: CDR1 MNHEY, CDR2 SVGAGI. V was clipped by 6 bases and J by 4 bases, with 10 bases between them. Written as DNA, the CDR3 is TGTGCCAGCAGCGACTATATGTACGAGCAGTACTTC. This translates into CASSDYMYEQYF.

This clone appeared once. This sequence joins TRBV5-6 and TRBJ2-7; 11 positions agree with TRBD2. Trimming at V came to 4 bases and at J to 6 bases, leaving 6 bases not matched to a gene. Germline V lookup: CDR1 SGHDT, CDR2 YYEEEE. The CDR3 spans 14 residues. This CDR3 reads CASSLSGGASEQYF. The CDR3 coding sequence is TGTGCCAGCAGCCTTAGCGGGGGGGCCAGCGAGCAGTACTTC.

The chain is built from TRBV14 and TRBJ1-2; 9 nucleotides align to TRBD1. V lost 1 base, J lost 1 base, and 4 bases stayed unmatched. Germline V CDR1 and CDR2: SGHDN, FVKESK. The CDR3 runs 16 residues. The CDR3 region has the DNA TGTGCCAGCAGCCAAGGGGGGACAGGGCTTAACTATGGCTACACCTTC. This encodes CASSQGGTGLNYGYTF.

The chain carries TRBV29-1 and TRBJ1-5; tentative D call: TRBD1 (6 bases). The V end was cut by 6 bases, the J end by 2 bases, with 11 bases between. From germline, CDR1 is SQVTM and CDR2 ANQGSEA. The CDR3 is made up of 13 amino acids. DNA of the CDR3: TGCAGCGTCGCGCAGGGGCGCAATCAGCCCCAGCATTTT. This sequence encodes CSVAQGRNQPQHF.

This chain joins TRBV5-1 and TRBJ2-5; D is possibly TRBD1 (5 bases). Germline V gene lookup returns CDR1 SGHRS and CDR2 YFSETQ. The CDR3 is 14 residues long. V was cut by 2 bases and J by 4 bases, with 12 bases left in between. In DNA, the CDR3 is TGCGCCAGCAGCTTCCAGGGTTCCCGAGAGACCCAGTACTTC. It encodes CASSFQGSRETQYF.

The chain has TRBV5-6 and TRBJ1-5; perhaps TRBD1 as D (5 bases). Trimming shortened V by 0 bases and J by 0 bases, and 7 bases separated the two germline ends. This CDR3 region has 15 residues. Looked up from germline, CDR1 is SGHDT and CDR2 is YYEEEE. CDR3 region: CASSLEGYSNQPQHF. As DNA, the CDR3 is TGTGCCAGCAGCTTGGAGGGGTATAGCAATCAGCCCCAGCATTTT. The variable domain in full, completed from reference TRBV5-6 and TRBJ1-5, reads DAGVTQSPTHLIKTRGQQVTLRCSPKSGHDTVSWYQQALGQGPQFIFQYYEEEERQRGNFPDRFSGHQFPNYSSELNVNALLLGDSALYLCASSLEGYSNQPQHFGDGTRLSIL.

This chain links TRBV5-6 with TRBJ1-6; D not resolved. CDR3 length: 16 residues. CDR1 SGHDT and CDR2 YYEEEE come from the germline V gene. Trimming took off 4 bases at V and 0 bases at J, with 11 bases between the two ends. DNA of the CDR3: TGTGCCAGCAGCCGCCGAAAGACCTCCTATAATTCACCCCTCCACTTT. It encodes CASSRRKTSYNSPLHF.

The chain carries TRBV5-1 and TRBJ2-3, with 11 bases matching TRBD2. The V and J ends lost 4 bases and 3 bases, in that order; junction bases with no gene match: 7. The germline V gene has CDR1 SGHRS and CDR2 YFSETQ. The CDR3 has 16 residues. Here the CDR3 DNA reads TGCGCCAGCAGCACCCGTAGCGGGGGGGCAACAGATACGCAGTATTTT. Its translation is CASSTRSGGATDTQYF.